This T cell receptor (beta chain) stems from a study of blood T cell repertoires in COVID-19. This clone has a single count. The V end lost 2 bases, the J end lost 3 bases, and 13 bases lay between the germline ends. The CDR3 spans 15 residues. The germline gives CDR1 LGHNA, CDR2 YNFKEQ. Original processing methods: Estimation of nucleated cell counts was performed using reference gene primer amplification. Sequencing was performed with immunoSEQ multiplex PCR; in TCRdb, only in-frame clones are kept and a portion is missing. Clonal size and the V and J genes are those of that table, whereas D and trimming came from the DNA. The sample holds almost 350,000 clones; around 90% are singletons and the top ten take 3.5% to 4%.

The rearrangement links TRBV4-2 to TRBJ1-2; D unresolved. This clonotype was obtained from a woman aged 60-75 years with COVID-19, enrolled during active disease. Material: peripheral blood. CDR3 loop: CASSQISETDYGYTF. CDR3 coding DNA: TGTGCCAGCAGCCAAATCTCCGAAACAGACTATGGCTACACCTTC.